The entry below describes one T cell receptor beta chain. Its target is not known. The CDR3 loop spans 14 amino acids. V gave up 6 bases and J gave up 0 bases, with 12 bases separating them. The germline gives CDR1 SGHTA, CDR2 FQGNSA. Each CDR3 protein is one row after TCRdb ran MiXCR on the 5' RACE reads. Among around 200,000 distinct CDR3 sequences listed, approximately 17% were seen once. The entry originates in a study of T-cell memory formation after mild COVID-19. Study observations and caveats: Among CD4+ contracting clones, most were CM and EM, and CD8+ ones EMRA. That cross-reactive memory joined was suggested by some responding clones appearing in pre-infection memory.

The V call is TRBV7-2, the J call TRBJ2-7, with D possibly being TRBD1 (5 bases). The sequencing sample was made of PBMCs or a T cell subset sorted from them (not recorded which). The source of this sequence is a man aged 18 to 35 who had mild COVID-19 (a few samples of this study predate the infection). Cell type and time point are not known. CDR3 DNA: TGTGCCAGCAGACCCGACAGAGACTCCTACGAGCAGTACTTC. As protein: CASRPDRDSYEQYF.